What follows is one TCR beta chain and its context. How the authors handled the data: Reference gene primer amplification yielded estimated nucleated cell counts. Sequencing used immunoSEQ multiplex PCR; TCRdb keeps in-frame clones, though not all of them. V, J and clone size derive from that table, while D and trimming were established from the DNA sequence. Of about 80,000 clones listed, around four fifths are singletons. Germline V gene sequence: CDR1 SGHNT, CDR2 YENEEA. V was pared by 0 bases and J by 4 bases, with 12 bases between. The CDR3 runs 15 residues. These data are taken from a study of blood T cell repertoires in COVID-19. The overall study: Acute and convalescent COVID-19 samples came from the United States, Italy and Spain. PBMCs, B-cell-depleted T cells, or T cells were the source of the cDNA or gDNA that made up the material.

This sequence originates from a man older than 75 with active or convalescent COVID-19. The chain carries TRBV11-3 and TRBJ1-1; D is possibly TRBD1 (5 bases). Material for sequencing was peripheral blood. CDR3 sequence reads: CASSLDRGFVTEAFF. The CDR3, as DNA: TGTGCCAGCAGCTTAGATCGGGGGTTCGTCACTGAAGCTTTCTTT.